This T cell receptor (beta chain) was retrieved from a study of T cells after yellow fever vaccination. One entry per CDR3 protein, called by TCRdb with MiXCR from the 5' RACE reads. Of some 340,000 distinct CDR3 sequences listed, about 4% are singletons. Germline V gene lookup returns CDR1 MNHEY and CDR2 SVGEGT. Trimming cost V 7 bases and J 3 bases; bases outside gene matches: 9. CDR3 length: 16 amino acids. V usage is TRBV6-2 or TRBV6-3 and J usage is TRBJ1-5, with TRBD1 matching 10 bases. Sequenced here: PBMCs, sampled 5 days after the yellow fever booster vaccination. The TCR originated in a man between 18 and 29 years old who received the YFV17D yellow fever vaccine. This CDR3 is CASMPTGTGANQPQHF. For the CDR3, the DNA is TGTGCCAGCATGCCAACCGGGACAGGGGCCAATCAGCCCCAGCATTTT.